This entry concerns a single TCR beta chain. The antigen is unknown. Thawed unstimulated PBMCs were FACS-sorted by CD3, CD4 and CD8 into two populations. This sample is part of a study of T cell clones after liver transplantation. At the level of the study: Draws occurred before transplant, before withdrawal, and after complete or failed withdrawal.

Assay used: immunoSEQ multiplex PCR; TCRdb lists only in-frame clones, some missing. The table records 65,000 to 80,000 clones, over 70% of them present only once. Study-wide points: Graft donor-reactive T cells may have migrated into the graft rather than being deleted. A larger donor-reactive than third-party decline suggested partial antigen-specific deletion.

The CDR3 is 14 residues long. Germline CDR1 MDHEN, CDR2 SYDVKM. Trimming shortened V by 7 bases and J by 2 bases, and 15 bases separated the two germline ends. J is TRBJ2-7 and V is TRBV28; D may be TRBD1 (6 bases). The source of this sequence is a human donor who received a liver transplant. The specimen comprised CD4+ T cells from blood, sampled before liver transplant. The chain's CDR3 is CASTFNNRAYEQYF. The CDR3 nucleotides read TGTGCCAGCACTTTTAACAACAGGGCCTACGAGCAGTACTTC.